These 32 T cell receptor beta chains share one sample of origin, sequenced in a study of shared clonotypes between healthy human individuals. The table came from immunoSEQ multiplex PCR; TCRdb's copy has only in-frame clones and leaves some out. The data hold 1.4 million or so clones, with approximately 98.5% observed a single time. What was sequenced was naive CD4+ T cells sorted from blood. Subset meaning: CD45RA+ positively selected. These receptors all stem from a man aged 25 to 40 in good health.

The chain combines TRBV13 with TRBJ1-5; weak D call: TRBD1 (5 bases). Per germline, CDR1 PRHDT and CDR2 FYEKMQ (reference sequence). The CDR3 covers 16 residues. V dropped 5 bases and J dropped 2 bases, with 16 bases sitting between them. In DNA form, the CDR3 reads TGTGCCAGCAGCCCTGGGGGGGGAGTGGGCAATCAGCCCCAGCATTTT. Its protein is CASSPGGGVGNQPQHF.

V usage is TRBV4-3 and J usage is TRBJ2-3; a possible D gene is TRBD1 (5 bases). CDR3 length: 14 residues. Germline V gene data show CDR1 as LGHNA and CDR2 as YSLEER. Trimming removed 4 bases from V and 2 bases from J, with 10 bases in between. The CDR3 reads CASSLTGSTDTQYF. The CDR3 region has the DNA TGCGCCAGCAGCCTAACAGGCTCCACAGATACGCAGTATTTT.

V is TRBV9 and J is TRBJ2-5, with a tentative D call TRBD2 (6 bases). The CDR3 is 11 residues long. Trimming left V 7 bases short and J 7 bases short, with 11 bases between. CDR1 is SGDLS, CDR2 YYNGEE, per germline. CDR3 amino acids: CASPHGGTQYF. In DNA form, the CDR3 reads TGTGCCAGCCCCCACGGGGGGACCCAGTACTTC.

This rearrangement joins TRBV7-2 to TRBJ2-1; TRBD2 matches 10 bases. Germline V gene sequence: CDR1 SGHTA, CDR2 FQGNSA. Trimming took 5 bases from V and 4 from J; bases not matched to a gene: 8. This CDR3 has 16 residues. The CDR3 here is CASSTRTSGRYNEQFF. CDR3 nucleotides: TGTGCCAGCAGCACAAGGACTAGCGGCCGATACAATGAGCAGTTCTTC.

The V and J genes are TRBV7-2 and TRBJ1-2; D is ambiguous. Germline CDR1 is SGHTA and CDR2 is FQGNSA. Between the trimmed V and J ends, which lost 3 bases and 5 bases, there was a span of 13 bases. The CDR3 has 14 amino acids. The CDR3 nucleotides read TGTGCCAGCAGCTTGTCAGGTTCGGGGTATGGCTACACCTTC. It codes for CASSLSGSGYGYTF. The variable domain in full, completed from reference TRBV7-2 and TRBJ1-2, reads GAGVSQSPSNKVTEKGKDVELRCDPISGHTALYWYRQSLGQGLEFLIYFQGNSAPDKSGLPSDRFSAERTGGSVSTLTIQRTQQEDSAVYLCASSLSGSGYGYTFGSGTRLTVV.

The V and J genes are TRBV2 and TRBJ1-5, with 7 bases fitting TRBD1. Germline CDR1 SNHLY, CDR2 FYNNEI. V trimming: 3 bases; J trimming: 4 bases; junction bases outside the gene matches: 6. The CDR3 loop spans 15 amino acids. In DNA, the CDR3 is TGTGCCAGCAGTGACAGGGGGTTTGATAATCAGCCCCAGCATTTT. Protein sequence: CASSDRGFDNQPQHF. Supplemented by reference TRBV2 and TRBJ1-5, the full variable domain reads EPEVTQTPSHQVTQMGQEVILRCVPISNHLYFYWYRQILGQKVEFLVSFYNNEISEKSEIFDDQFSVERPDGSNFTLKIRSTKLEDSAMYFCASSDRGFDNQPQHFGDGTRLSIL.

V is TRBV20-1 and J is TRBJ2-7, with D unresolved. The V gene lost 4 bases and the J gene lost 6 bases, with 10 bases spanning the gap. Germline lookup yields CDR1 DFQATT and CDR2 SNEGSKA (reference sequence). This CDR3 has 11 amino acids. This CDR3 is CSATVEVEQYF. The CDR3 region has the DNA TGCAGTGCTACGGTCGAAGTCGAGCAGTACTTC.

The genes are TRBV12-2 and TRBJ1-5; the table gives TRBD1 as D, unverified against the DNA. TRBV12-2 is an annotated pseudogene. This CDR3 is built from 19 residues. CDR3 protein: CASRLRGRGGGQGNQPQHF. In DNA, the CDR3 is TGTGCAAGTCGCTTAAGGGGGCGGGGTGGAGGACAGGGTAATCAGCCCCAGCATTTT.

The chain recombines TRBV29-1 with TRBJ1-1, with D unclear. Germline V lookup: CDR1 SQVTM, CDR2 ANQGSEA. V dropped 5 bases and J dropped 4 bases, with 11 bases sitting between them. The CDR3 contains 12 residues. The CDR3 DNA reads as TGCAGCGTTTCTGGTGGGAGCACTGAAGCTTTCTTT. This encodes CSVSGGSTEAFF.

CDR3 coding DNA: TGTGCCAGCTCACCAAGTTTTCGGGGCTACACTGAAGCTTTCTTT. It yields the protein CASSPSFRGYTEAFF. This chain connects TRBV18 to TRBJ1-1; D is possibly TRBD1 (5 bases). V lost 2 bases and J 3 bases, leaving 13 bases between the germline ends. CDR1 and CDR2 from the germline V gene are KGHSH and LQKENI. The CDR3 covers 15 residues.

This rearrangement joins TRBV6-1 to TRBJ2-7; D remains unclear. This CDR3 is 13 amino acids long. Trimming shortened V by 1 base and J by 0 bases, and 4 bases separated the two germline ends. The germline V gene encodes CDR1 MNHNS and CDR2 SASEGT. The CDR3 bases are TGTGCCAGCAGTGAAGGGATCTCCTACGAGCAGTACTTC. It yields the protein CASSEGISYEQYF.

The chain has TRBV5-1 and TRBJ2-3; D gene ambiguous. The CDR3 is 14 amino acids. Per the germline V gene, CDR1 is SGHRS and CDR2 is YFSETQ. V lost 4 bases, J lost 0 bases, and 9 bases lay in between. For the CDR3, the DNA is TGCGCCAGCAGCCCCGCCCGGAGCACAGATACGCAGTATTTT. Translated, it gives CASSPARSTDTQYF.

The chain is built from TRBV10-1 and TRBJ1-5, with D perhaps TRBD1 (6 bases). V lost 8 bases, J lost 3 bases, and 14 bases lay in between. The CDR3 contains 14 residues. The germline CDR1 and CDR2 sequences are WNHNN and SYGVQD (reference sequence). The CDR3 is CASWGQTLNQPQHF. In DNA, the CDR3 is TGCGCCAGCTGGGGACAAACGCTCAATCAGCCCCAGCATTTT.

CDR3 DNA: TGTGCCAGCAGTGAACGGGCTAGGCCTGTGGTGGATACGCAGTATTTT. Its translation: CASSERARPVVDTQYF. The rearrangement uses TRBV6-1 and TRBJ2-3; no firm D call. This CDR3 has 16 residues. CDR1 is MNHNS, CDR2 SASEGT, per germline. Trimming left V 2 bases short and J 6 bases short, with 18 bases between.

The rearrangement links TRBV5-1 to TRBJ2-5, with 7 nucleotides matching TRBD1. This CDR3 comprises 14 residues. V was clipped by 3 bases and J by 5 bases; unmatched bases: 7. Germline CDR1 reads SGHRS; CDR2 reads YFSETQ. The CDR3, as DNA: TGCGCCAGCAGCTCACAGGGGCCGGTCGAGACCCAGTACTTC. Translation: CASSSQGPVETQYF.

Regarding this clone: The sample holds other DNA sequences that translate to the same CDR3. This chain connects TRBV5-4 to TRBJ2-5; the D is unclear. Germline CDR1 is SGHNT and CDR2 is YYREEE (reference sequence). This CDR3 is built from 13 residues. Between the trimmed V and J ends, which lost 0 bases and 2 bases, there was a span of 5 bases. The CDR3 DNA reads TGTGCCAGCAGCTTGGGGCAGCAAGAGACCCAGTACTTC. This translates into CASSLGQQETQYF.

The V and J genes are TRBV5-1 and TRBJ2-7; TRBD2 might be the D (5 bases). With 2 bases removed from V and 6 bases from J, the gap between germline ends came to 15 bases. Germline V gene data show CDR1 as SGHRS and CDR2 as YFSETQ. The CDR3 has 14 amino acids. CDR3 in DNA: TGCGCCAGCAGCTTCGCCGGGAATGAACTCGAGCAGTACTTC. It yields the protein CASSFAGNELEQYF. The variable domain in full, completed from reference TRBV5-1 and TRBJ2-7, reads KAGVTQTPRYLIKTRGQQVTLSCSPISGHRSVSWYQQTPGQGLQFLFEYFSETQRNKGNFPGRFSGRQFSNSRSEMNVSTLELGDSALYLCASSFAGNELEQYFGPGTRLTVT.

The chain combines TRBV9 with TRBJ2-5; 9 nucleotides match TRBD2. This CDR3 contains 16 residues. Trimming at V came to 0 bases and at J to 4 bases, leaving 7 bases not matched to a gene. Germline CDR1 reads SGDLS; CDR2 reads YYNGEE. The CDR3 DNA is TGTGCCAGCAGCGTAGGAGGCGGGAGGGCCACAGAGACCCAGTACTTC. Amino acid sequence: CASSVGGGRATETQYF.

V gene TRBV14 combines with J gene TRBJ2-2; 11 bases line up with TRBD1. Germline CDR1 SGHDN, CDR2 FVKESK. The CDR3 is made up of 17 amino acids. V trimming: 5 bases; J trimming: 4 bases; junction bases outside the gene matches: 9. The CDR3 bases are TGTGCCAGCAGCTCCCCCCGGGACAGGGGGAGCACCGGGGAGCTGTTTTTT. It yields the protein CASSSPRDRGSTGELFF. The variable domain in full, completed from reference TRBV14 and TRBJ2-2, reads EAGVTQFPSHSVIEKGQTVTLRCDPISGHDNLYWYRRVMGKEIKFLLHFVKESKQDESGMPNNRFLAERTGGTYSTLKVQPAELEDSGVYFCASSSPRDRGSTGELFFGEGSRLTVL.

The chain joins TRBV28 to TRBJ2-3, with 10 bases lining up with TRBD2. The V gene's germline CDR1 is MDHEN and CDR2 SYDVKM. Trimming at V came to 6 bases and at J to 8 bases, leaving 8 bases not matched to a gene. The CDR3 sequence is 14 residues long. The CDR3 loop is CASSPSGRAGTQYF. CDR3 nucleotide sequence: TGTGCCAGCAGCCCCAGCGGGAGGGCCGGTACGCAGTATTTT.

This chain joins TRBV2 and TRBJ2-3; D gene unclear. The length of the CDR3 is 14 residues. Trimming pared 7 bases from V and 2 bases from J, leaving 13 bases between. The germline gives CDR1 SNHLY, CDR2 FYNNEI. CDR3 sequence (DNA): TGTGCCAGCAACCCACGATTCTACACAGATACGCAGTATTTT. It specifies CASNPRFYTDTQYF.

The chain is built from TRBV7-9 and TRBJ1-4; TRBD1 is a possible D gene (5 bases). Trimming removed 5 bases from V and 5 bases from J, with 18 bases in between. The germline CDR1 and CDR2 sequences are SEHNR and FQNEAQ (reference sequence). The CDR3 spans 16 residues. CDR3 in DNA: TGTGCCAGCAGCCATCGGCCCGGCAGGGAAAATGAAAAACTGTTTTTT. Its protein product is CASSHRPGRENEKLFF.

DNA for the CDR3: TGTGCCAGCAGCGGGGGCGGCACCTACAATGAGCAGTTCTTC. This encodes CASSGGGTYNEQFF. This chain links TRBV11-1 with TRBJ2-1, with TRBD1 as a possible D gene (6 bases). The V end was cut by 5 bases, the J end by 2 bases, with 10 bases between. The CDR3 sequence is 14 residues long. Germline V gives CDR1 SGHAT, CDR2 FQDESV (reference sequence).

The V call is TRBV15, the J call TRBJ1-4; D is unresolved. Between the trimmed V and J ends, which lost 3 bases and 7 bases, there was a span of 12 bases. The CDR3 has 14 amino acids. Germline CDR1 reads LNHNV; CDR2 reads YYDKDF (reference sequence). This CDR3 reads CATSREGLGEKLFF. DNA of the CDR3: TGTGCCACCAGCAGGGAGGGATTGGGTGAAAAACTGTTTTTT.

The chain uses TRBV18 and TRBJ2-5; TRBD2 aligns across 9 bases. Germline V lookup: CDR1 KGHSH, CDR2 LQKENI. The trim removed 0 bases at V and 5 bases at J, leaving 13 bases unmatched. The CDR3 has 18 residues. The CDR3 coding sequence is TGTGCCAGCTCACCACCGGGGACTAGCCCCTTCATGGGGGAGACCCAGTACTTC. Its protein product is CASSPPGTSPFMGETQYF.

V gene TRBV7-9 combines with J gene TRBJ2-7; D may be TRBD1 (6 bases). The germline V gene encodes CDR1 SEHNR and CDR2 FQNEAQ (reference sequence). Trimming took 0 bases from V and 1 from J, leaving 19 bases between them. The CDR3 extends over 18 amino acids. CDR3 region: CASSLAMTGTTTSYEQYF. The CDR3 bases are TGTGCCAGCAGCTTAGCCATGACCGGGACAACAACATCCTACGAGCAGTACTTC.

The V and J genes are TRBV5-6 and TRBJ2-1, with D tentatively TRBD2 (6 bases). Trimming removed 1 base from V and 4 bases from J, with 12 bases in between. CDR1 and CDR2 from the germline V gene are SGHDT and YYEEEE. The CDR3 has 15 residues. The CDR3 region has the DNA TGTGCCAGCAGCTTGTATAGCGGTACTTACAATGAGCAGTTCTTC. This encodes CASSLYSGTYNEQFF.

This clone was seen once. Here the CDR3 DNA reads TGTGCCAGCAGCCCCAATCGTGAGACCCAGTACTTC. Translation gives CASSPNRETQYF. The gene calls are TRBV11-2 and TRBJ2-5; no clear D. Germline V CDR1 and CDR2: SGHAT, FQNNGV. V was shortened by 5 bases and J by 5 bases, with 9 bases between the two germline ends. This CDR3 contains 12 residues.

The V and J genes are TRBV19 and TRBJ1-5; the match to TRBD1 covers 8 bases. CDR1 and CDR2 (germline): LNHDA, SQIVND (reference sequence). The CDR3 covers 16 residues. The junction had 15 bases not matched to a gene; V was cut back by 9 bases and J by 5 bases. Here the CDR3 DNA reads TGTGCCAGCGACCTCCTTGGACAGGGTTTTGATCAGCCCCAGCATTTT. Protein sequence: CASDLLGQGFDQPQHF.

This CDR3 reads CASSPAGYYGYTF. CDR3 sequence (DNA): TGTGCCAGCAGCCCCGCGGGCTACTATGGCTACACCTTC. This chain connects TRBV7-8 to TRBJ1-2; D is undetermined. The germline V gene encodes CDR1 SGHVS and CDR2 FQNEAQ. V lost 5 bases and J lost 3, with 10 bases in between. CDR3 length equals 13 residues.

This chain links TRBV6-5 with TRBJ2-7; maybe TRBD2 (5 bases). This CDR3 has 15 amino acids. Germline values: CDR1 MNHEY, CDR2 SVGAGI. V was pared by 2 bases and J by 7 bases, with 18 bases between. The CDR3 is CASSYARTPASEQYF. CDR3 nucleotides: TGTGCCAGCAGTTACGCCAGGACTCCCGCCAGTGAGCAGTACTTC.

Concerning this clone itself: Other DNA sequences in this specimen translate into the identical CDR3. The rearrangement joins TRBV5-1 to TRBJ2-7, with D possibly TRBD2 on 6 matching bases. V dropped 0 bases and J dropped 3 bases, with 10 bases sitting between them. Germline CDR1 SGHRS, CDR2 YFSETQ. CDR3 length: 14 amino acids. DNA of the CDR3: TGCGCCAGCAGCTTGGCGGGCGGGGACTACGAGCAGTACTTC. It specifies CASSLAGGDYEQYF.